The 9 T cell receptor beta chains in this list originate from one sample, sequenced in a study of CD8+ T cells in alopecia areata. Treatment indicated: oral pan-JAK inhibitor, 5-10 mg twice daily. As the sequencing template, cDNA was produced by extracting RNA and reverse transcribing it. Sequencing used immunoSEQ multiplex PCR; TCRdb keeps in-frame clones, though not all of them. Found here are 35,000 to 45,000 clones, around nine tenths of them singletons; the top ten hold under 20%. The sequencing used CD8+ T cells sorted from blood, collected at week 24, from a patient treated with tofacitinib. The receptors were gathered from a human donor with alopecia areata.

J is TRBJ2-5 and V is TRBV10-3; TRBD1 is a possible D gene (5 bases). The ends were cut back, 3 bases at V and 4 bases at J, with 9 bases in the middle. The CDR3 extends over 13 amino acids. CDR1 is ENHRY, CDR2 SYGVKD, per germline. The CDR3 is CAISDSGIETQYF. CDR3 bases: TGTGCCATCAGTGATTCAGGGATAGAGACCCAGTACTTC.

This clone came up once. This rearrangement joins TRBV29-1 to TRBJ2-7; D not certain. The CDR3 has 10 amino acids. The V end lost 0 bases, the J end lost 5 bases, and 2 bases lay between the germline ends. Germline V gene data show CDR1 as SQVTM and CDR2 as ANQGSEA. This CDR3 reads CSVEEHEQYF. The CDR3 DNA reads as TGCAGCGTTGAAGAGCACGAGCAGTACTTC.

This rearrangement joins TRBV27 to TRBJ2-5; D gene unclear. Trimming stripped 6 bases from V and 5 bases from J, with 22 bases between. The V gene's germline CDR1 is MNHEY and CDR2 SMNVEV (reference sequence). The CDR3 sequence is 16 residues long. CDR3 DNA: TGTGCCAGCAGCCATCCTGGAGCGTCCGGACCCGAGACCCAGTACTTC. Translation: CASSHPGASGPETQYF.

The V gene is TRBV27, the J gene TRBJ2-3; D possibly corresponds to TRBD1 (5 bases). V lost 0 bases and J 2 bases, leaving 6 bases between the germline ends. The CDR3 length is 14 residues. The germline V gene encodes CDR1 MNHEY and CDR2 SMNVEV (reference sequence). The CDR3 sequence is CASSLSQDTDTQYF. CDR3 DNA sequence: TGTGCCAGCAGTTTATCACAGGACACAGATACGCAGTATTTT.

This sequence joins TRBV9 and TRBJ2-1; a weak D match, TRBD1 (5 bases). Germline assignment: CDR1 SGDLS and CDR2 YYNGEE. The CDR3 totals 14 residues. The V and J ends lost 0 bases and 6 bases respectively, with 10 bases between them. The CDR3: CASSVETGPNEQFF. CDR3 bases: TGTGCCAGCAGCGTAGAAACAGGACCCAATGAGCAGTTCTTC.

The J gene is TRBJ2-6, the V gene TRBV15; no firm D call. The CDR3 loop spans 13 amino acids. Germline V gene lookup returns CDR1 LNHNV and CDR2 YYDKDF (reference sequence). Trimming took off 5 bases at V and 4 bases at J, with 6 bases between the two ends. Written as DNA, the CDR3 is TGTGCCACCAGCTCTCTGGGGGCCAACGTCCTGACTTTC. This sequence encodes CATSSLGANVLTF.

This chain links TRBV9 with TRBJ2-3; possibly TRBD1 or TRBD2 for D (7 bases each). Trimming took off 3 bases at V and 4 bases at J, with 21 bases between the two ends. Per germline, CDR1 SGDLS and CDR2 YYNGEE. The CDR3 covers 17 residues. This CDR3 is CASSARDSRAGSDTQYF. The CDR3 bases are TGTGCCAGCAGCGCCCGGGACAGCAGAGCGGGATCAGATACGCAGTATTTT.

The chain recombines TRBV5-5 with TRBJ2-1, with 7 bases identical to TRBD1. The V segment lost 5 bases and the J segment 2 bases; nucleotides outside the gene matches: 7. CDR1 is SGHKS and CDR2 is YYEKEE in the germline V gene (reference sequence). This CDR3 region has 15 residues. The CDR3 reads CASRQGQETYNEQFF. The CDR3 nucleotides are TGTGCCAGCAGACAAGGACAGGAGACCTACAATGAGCAGTTCTTC.

The V and J genes are TRBV30 and TRBJ2-3, with TRBD1 matching over 9 bases. CDR1 and CDR2 from the germline V gene are GTSNPN and SVGIG (reference sequence). Germline trimming cut 3 bases from V and 6 bases from J; bases unmatched to any gene: 10. The CDR3 sequence is 15 residues long. The CDR3 nucleotides read TGTGCCTGGAGCCTGGGACAGGGAGAACTGGATACGCAGTATTTT. Amino acid sequence: CAWSLGQGELDTQYF.